This TCR beta chain appears in the sequencing data of a study of T-cell memory formation after mild COVID-19. Whole-study context: TCR clusters largely stayed donor specific.

MiXCR, run by TCRdb on the 5' RACE reads, gives a single entry per CDR3 protein. The top ten hold more than 10% of the sample, which has 450,000 to 700,000 distinct CDR3 sequences, roughly 18% seen once. Study outcomes and limitations: A balance of CD4 and CD8 characterized clones contracting day 15 to 85, whereas later expanders leaned CD4+. In pre-infection memory, a portion of responding clones appeared, which suggested that cross-reactive memory joined. Contracting CD4+ clones lay largely in CM and EM, with CD8+ ones residing in EMRA.

Germline CDR1 is LNHDA and CDR2 is SQIVND (reference sequence). The CDR3 extends over 16 amino acids. Trimming took off 6 bases at V and 3 bases at J, with 21 bases between the two ends. Concerning this clonotype: Its antigen is as yet unknown.

The receptor was isolated from an adult woman who had mild COVID-19 (a few samples of this study predate the infection). Cell type and time point are not known. The chain is built from TRBV19 and TRBJ2-7; D assignment may be TRBD1 or TRBD2 (5 bases each). Specimen: PBMCs or a T cell subset sorted from them (not recorded which). The CDR3 DNA reads TGTGCCAGTAGCGCCGGCCGGGGCAGGGCTCTCTACGAGCAGTACTTC. Translation: CASSAGRGRALYEQYF.